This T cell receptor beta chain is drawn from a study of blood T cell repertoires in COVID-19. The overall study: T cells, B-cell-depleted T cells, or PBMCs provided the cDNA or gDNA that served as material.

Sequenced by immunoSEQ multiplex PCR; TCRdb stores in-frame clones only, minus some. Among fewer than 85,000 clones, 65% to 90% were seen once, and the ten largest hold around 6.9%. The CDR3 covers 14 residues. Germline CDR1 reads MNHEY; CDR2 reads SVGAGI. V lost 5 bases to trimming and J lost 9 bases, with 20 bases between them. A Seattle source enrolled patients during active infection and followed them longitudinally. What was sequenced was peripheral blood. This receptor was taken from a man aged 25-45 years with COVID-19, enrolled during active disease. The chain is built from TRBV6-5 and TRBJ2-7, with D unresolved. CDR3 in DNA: TGTGCCAGCAGTCTTTCGAAAAGTCCTCCGGGGCAGTACTTC. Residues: CASSLSKSPPGQYF.